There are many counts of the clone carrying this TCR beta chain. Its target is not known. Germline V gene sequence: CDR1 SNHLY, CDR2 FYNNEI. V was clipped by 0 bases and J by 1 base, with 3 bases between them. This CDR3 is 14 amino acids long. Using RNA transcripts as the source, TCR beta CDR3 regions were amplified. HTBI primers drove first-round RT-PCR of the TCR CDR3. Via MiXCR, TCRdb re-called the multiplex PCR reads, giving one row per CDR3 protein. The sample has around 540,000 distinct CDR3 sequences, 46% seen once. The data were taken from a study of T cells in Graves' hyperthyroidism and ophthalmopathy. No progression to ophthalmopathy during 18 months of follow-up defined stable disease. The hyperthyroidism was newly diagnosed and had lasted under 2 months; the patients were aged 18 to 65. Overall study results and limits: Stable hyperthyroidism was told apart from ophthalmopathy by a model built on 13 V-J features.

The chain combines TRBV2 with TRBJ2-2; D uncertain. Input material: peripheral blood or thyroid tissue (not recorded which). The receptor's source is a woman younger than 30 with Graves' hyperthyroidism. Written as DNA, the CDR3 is TGTGCCAGCAGTGAAGCTAGGAACACCGGGGAGCTGTTTTTT. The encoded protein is CASSEARNTGELFF.